The next 25 T cell receptor beta chains were all read from a single sample in a study of blood T cells in healthy people across ages. The use of a sample-barcoded 5' primer and a J-beta primer mix characterized a second PCR of 7 to 11 cycles. TCRdb reanalysed the 5' RACE reads using MiXCR and keeps one entry per CDR3 protein. In the table there are 700,000 to 900,000 distinct CDR3 sequences, about 55% of which are singletons. Material: blood. The receptors were sampled from a man older than 75 in good health.

This clonotype was counted a few times. V and J are TRBV5-1 and TRBJ2-1; no firm D call. Trimming removed 6 bases from V and 3 bases from J, with 13 bases in between. The CDR3 extends over 14 amino acids. The germline V gene encodes CDR1 SGHRS and CDR2 YFSETQ. The CDR3 DNA follows: TGCGCCAGCAATTCGTTCGGCGGCTACAATGAGCAGTTCTTC. It specifies CASNSFGGYNEQFF.

This chain connects TRBV5-1 to TRBJ2-1, with D possibly TRBD1 on 6 matching bases. Trimming pared 5 bases from V and 6 bases from J, leaving 15 bases between. Germline CDR1 reads SGHRS; CDR2 reads YFSETQ. There are 14 residues in the CDR3. CDR3 coding DNA: TGCGCCAGCAGACAGGGACAACAGAGCAATGAGCAGTTCTTC. Residues: CASRQGQQSNEQFF. The full variable domain, rest sourced from reference TRBV5-1 and TRBJ2-1, is KAGVTQTPRYLIKTRGQQVTLSCSPISGHRSVSWYQQTPGQGLQFLFEYFSETQRNKGNFPGRFSGRQFSNSRSEMNVSTLELGDSALYLCASRQGQQSNEQFFGPGTRLTVL.

This clonotype turned up a few times. One end of the junction varies from germline; a read error may be responsible. The chain is built from TRBV5-1 and TRBJ2-1; tentatively, D is TRBD2 (5 bases). CDR1 SGHRS and CDR2 YFSETQ come from the germline V gene. The CDR3 length is 14 residues. CDR3 sequence (DNA): TGCTCCAGCATGGGGAGCGGCTCCTACAATGAGCAGTTCTTC. Protein: CSSMGSGSYNEQFF.

The J gene is TRBJ2-7, the V gene TRBV5-1; D perhaps matches TRBD1 (6 bases). Trimming pared 4 bases from V and 2 bases from J, leaving 10 bases between. The CDR3 is 13 residues long. Germline values: CDR1 SGHRS, CDR2 YFSETQ. The CDR3 nucleotides read TGCGCCAGCAGCGAACAGGGCACCTACGAGCAGTACTTC. Translating it yields CASSEQGTYEQYF. Drawing the rest from reference TRBV5-1 and TRBJ2-7, the complete variable domain is KAGVTQTPRYLIKTRGQQVTLSCSPISGHRSVSWYQQTPGQGLQFLFEYFSETQRNKGNFPGRFSGRQFSNSRSEMNVSTLELGDSALYLCASSEQGTYEQYFGPGTRLTVT.

The count of this clonotype is one. The rearrangement joins TRBV7-9 to TRBJ2-1; 8 positions agree with TRBD2. J gave up 7 bases and V 2 bases, and 13 bases lay outside the gene matches. This CDR3 comprises 17 residues. Germline V lookup: CDR1 SEHNR, CDR2 FQNEAQ (reference sequence). The chain's CDR3 is CASSLRGERETGNEQFF. For the CDR3, the DNA is TGTGCCAGCAGCTTACGGGGGGAGCGGGAGACTGGAAATGAGCAGTTCTTC.

This clonotype was counted only a few times. The chain has TRBV4-1 and TRBJ2-7; 11 bases agree with TRBD2. The length of the CDR3 is 16 residues. Per the germline V gene, CDR1 is MGHRA and CDR2 is YSYEKL. The trim removed 3 bases at V and 7 bases at J, leaving 11 bases unmatched. CDR3 amino acids: CASSQASGRPDGEQYF. In nucleotides, the CDR3 is TGCGCCAGCAGCCAGGCTAGCGGGAGGCCCGATGGGGAGCAGTACTTC.

A few counts support this clonotype. The V and J genes are TRBV27 and TRBJ1-1; perhaps TRBD1 as D (6 bases). The germline V gene encodes CDR1 MNHEY and CDR2 SMNVEV (reference sequence). Trimming stripped 3 bases from V and 4 bases from J, with 15 bases between. The CDR3 length is 15 residues. The CDR3 DNA follows: TGTGCCAGCAGTTTGTCTGGGGGCGCGAGCACTGAAGCTTTCTTT. Protein sequence: CASSLSGGASTEAFF.

The gene calls are TRBV6-5 and TRBJ2-7, with a tentative D call TRBD1 (6 bases). V was shortened by 5 bases and J by 7 bases, with 21 bases between the two germline ends. CDR3 length equals 15 residues. Per germline, CDR1 MNHEY and CDR2 SVGAGI. CDR3 in amino acids: CASSHEGEGYNEQYF. The CDR3 bases are TGTGCCAGCAGTCACGAGGGGGAAGGTTACAATGAGCAGTACTTC.

There are a few counts of this clonotype. This chain uses TRBV6-5 with TRBJ2-3; D is perhaps TRBD1 (6 bases). The CDR3 contains 12 residues. V was shortened by 6 bases and J by 6 bases, with 10 bases between the two germline ends. CDR1 MNHEY and CDR2 SVGAGI come from the germline V gene. The CDR3 coding sequence is TGTGCCAGCAGCCAGGGGCGGGATACGCAGTATTTT. Its protein product is CASSQGRDTQYF.

Concerning this clonotype itself: Being one base from a much bigger clone, this may be a read error. The V and J genes are TRBV2 and TRBJ2-7; D gene unclear. The CDR3 is 11 amino acids. The V end lost 2 bases, the J end lost 5 bases, and 4 bases lay between the germline ends. The germline CDR1 and CDR2 sequences are SNHLY and FYNNEI. CDR3 loop: CASSEFDEQYF. For the CDR3, the DNA is TGTGCCAGCAGTGAATTCGACGAGCAGTACTTC.

This clonotype was seen a handful of times. The J gene is TRBJ2-7, the V gene TRBV27; 11 bases line up with TRBD2. CDR1 and CDR2 (germline): MNHEY, SMNVEV (reference sequence). The CDR3 extends over 17 amino acids. Losses at the gene ends were 4 bases for V and 7 bases for J; bases not matched to a gene: 15. Written as DNA, the CDR3 is TGTGCCAGCAGTTCCCCAGGGCTAGCGGGAGGCTCGGTAGAGCAGTACTTC. This sequence encodes CASSSPGLAGGSVEQYF.

This clonotype was detected a few times. The rearrangement links TRBV9 to TRBJ2-1; D is unresolved. CDR1 is SGDLS, CDR2 YYNGEE, per germline. Trimming removed 0 bases at V and 5 bases at J, with 9 bases between. The CDR3 is 14 amino acids. CDR3 sequence: CASSVATWDNEQFF. CDR3 bases: TGTGCCAGCAGCGTAGCTACATGGGACAATGAGCAGTTCTTC.

This chain joins TRBV12-3 or TRBV12-4 and TRBJ2-4; D remains ambiguous. The DNA end lines up better with TRBJ2-7; the J call may be wrong. This CDR3 is built from 13 residues. CDR3 protein: CASSWVQSYEQYF. In DNA form, the CDR3 reads TGTGCCAGCAGTTGGGTCCAGTCCTACGAGCAGTACTTC.

The chain combines TRBV7-8 with TRBJ2-5, with 10 bases lining up with TRBD2. The CDR3 loop spans 19 amino acids. V lost 1 base to trimming and J lost 5 bases; unmatched junction nucleotides: 16. Germline V gives CDR1 SGHVS, CDR2 FQNEAQ. The CDR3 loop is CASSLGVLRLAGAEETQYF. CDR3 bases: TGTGCCAGCAGCTTAGGCGTCCTGAGGCTAGCGGGAGCTGAGGAGACCCAGTACTTC.

The V call is TRBV7-2, the J call TRBJ2-3; TRBD2 matches 11 bases. With V trimmed by 1 base and J by 4 bases, 10 bases remained unmatched. This CDR3 has 18 residues. CDR1 is SGHTA, CDR2 FQGNSA, per germline. The chain's CDR3 is CASSLEGTSGSLADTQYF. The CDR3 nucleotides read TGTGCCAGCAGCTTAGAGGGCACTAGCGGGAGTTTGGCAGATACGCAGTATTTT.

The chain recombines TRBV9 with TRBJ1-2, with 7 bases matching TRBD1. Trimming at V came to 4 bases and at J to 4 bases, leaving 10 bases not matched to a gene. The germline CDR1 and CDR2 sequences are SGDLS and YYNGEE. The CDR3 is 15 amino acids. The DNA for the CDR3 is TGTGCCAGCAGCTCTGGGGGGACAGTGCTCTATGGCTACACCTTC. Translated, it gives CASSSGGTVLYGYTF.

V gene TRBV27 combines with J gene TRBJ2-1; D is uncertain. From germline, CDR1 is MNHEY and CDR2 SMNVEV (reference sequence). The CDR3 is made up of 12 amino acids. V was shortened by 7 bases and J by 6 bases, with 10 bases between the two germline ends. CDR3 residues: CASISLGNEQFF. In DNA form, the CDR3 reads TGTGCCAGCATTTCCCTAGGCAATGAGCAGTTCTTC.

The chain couples TRBV20-1 to TRBJ2-1; a weak D match, TRBD1 (6 bases). Germline-derived CDR1 and CDR2 are DFQATT and SNEGSKA (reference sequence). Trimming left V 3 bases short and J 5 bases short, with 17 bases between. This CDR3 has 15 amino acids. This chain's CDR3 is CSASPPRGFNNEQFF. The CDR3 nucleotides are TGCAGTGCTAGTCCCCCCAGGGGTTTTAACAATGAGCAGTTCTTC.

The chain is built from TRBV10-3 and TRBJ2-7, with no clear D. CDR1 is ENHRY, CDR2 SYGVKD, per germline. V gave up 2 bases and J gave up 3 bases, with 5 bases separating them. The CDR3 runs to 12 residues. Here the CDR3 reads CAISEDRYEQYF. The CDR3 nucleotides read TGTGCCATCAGTGAGGACCGCTACGAGCAGTACTTC.

The chain combines TRBV7-3 with TRBJ2-3, with no clear D. The V end lost 5 bases, the J end lost 6 bases, and 12 bases lay between the germline ends. This CDR3 region has 13 residues. The V gene's germline CDR1 is SGHTA and CDR2 FQGTGA. In nucleotides, the CDR3 is TGTGCCAGCAGCCGATTGTTATTGGATACGCAGTATTTT. Protein: CASSRLLLDTQYF. Supplemented by reference TRBV7-3 and TRBJ2-3, the full variable domain reads GAGVSQTPSNKVTEKGKYVELRCDPISGHTALYWYRQSLGQGPEFLIYFQGTGAADDSGLPNDRFFAVRPEGSVSTLKIQRTERGDSAVYLCASSRLLLDTQYFGPGTRLTVL.

V usage is TRBV7-2 and J usage is TRBJ2-7, with D perhaps TRBD1 or TRBD2 (6 bases each). The CDR3 totals 14 residues. Trimming removed 6 bases from V and 7 bases from J, with 19 bases in between. Germline CDR1 is SGHTA and CDR2 is FQGNSA. The CDR3 spells CASSIIWGAGEQYF. Here the CDR3 DNA reads TGTGCCAGCAGTATTATTTGGGGGGCAGGGGAGCAGTACTTC.

J is TRBJ2-1 and V is TRBV3-1, with 11 bases fitting TRBD1. V lost 2 bases to trimming and J lost 6 bases; unmatched junction nucleotides: 3. The CDR3 has 15 amino acids. Germline CDR1 reads LGHDT; CDR2 reads YNNKEL (reference sequence). CDR3 sequence reads: CASSQRGTGGNEQFF. The CDR3 bases are TGTGCCAGCAGCCAAAGGGGGACAGGGGGCAATGAGCAGTTCTTC.

This chain uses TRBV5-1 with TRBJ2-5; 12 bases fit TRBD2. The junction had 8 bases not matched to a gene; V was cut back by 1 base and J by 1 base. Germline CDR1 SGHRS, CDR2 YFSETQ. The CDR3 is 18 residues long. The CDR3 coding sequence is TGCGCCAGCAGCTTGATGGGAATGACTAGCGGGGGCCAAGAGACCCAGTACTTC. Encoded protein: CASSLMGMTSGGQETQYF.

This chain uses TRBV7-2 with TRBJ2-5, with D uncertain. Germline CDR1 and CDR2: SGHTA and FQGNSA. The CDR3 is made up of 13 amino acids. V was shortened by 1 base and J by 2 bases, with 5 bases between the two germline ends. Written as DNA, the CDR3 is TGTGCCAGCAGCTTAGAGCCTCAAGAGACCCAGTACTTC. This sequence encodes CASSLEPQETQYF.

This clonotype was counted a single time. The chain carries TRBV12-3 or TRBV12-4 and TRBJ2-7, with D perhaps given as TRBD1 or TRBD2 (5 bases each). The CDR3 spans 14 residues. Trimming shortened V by 6 bases and J by 0 bases, and 12 bases separated the two germline ends. The CDR3: CASRGDGSSYEQYF. CDR3 DNA: TGTGCCAGCAGGGGGGACGGTTCCTCCTACGAGCAGTACTTC.